This T cell receptor beta chain was obtained from a study of blood T cell repertoires in COVID-19. Study at large: Spain, Italy and the United States supplied samples that represented acute and convalescent COVID-19.

The table came from immunoSEQ multiplex PCR; TCRdb's copy has only in-frame clones and leaves some out. Seen here are about 490,000 clones, roughly 85% observed once, and the top ten hold approximately 3%. Germline CDR1 SGDLS, CDR2 YYNGEE. The CDR3 length is 17 residues. With V trimmed by 3 bases and J by 8 bases, 11 bases remained unmatched. The sequence derives from a human donor in a cohort sampled during active COVID-19. The sample comprised peripheral blood. This chain connects TRBV9 to TRBJ1-6; 10 nucleotides align to TRBD1. The CDR3 protein is CASSASLTGGRYSPLHF. DNA of the CDR3: TGTGCCAGCAGCGCTTCTCTGACAGGGGGCAGGTATTCACCCCTCCACTTT.